A single sample is the source of the 28 T cell receptor beta chains below, sequenced in a study of cytomegalovirus exposure and HLA in healthy donors. Primers for the PCR totalled 60 Vbeta and 13 Jbeta. TCRdb's table, derived via immunoSEQ multiplex PCR, lists solely in-frame clones and lacks some. The table lists fewer than 150,000 clones, around 80% of them singletons. The specimen was PBMCs. The source of these receptors is a man aged 40-49 years in good health and CMV-seropositive.

The chain couples TRBV5-6 to TRBJ2-1; D gene unclear. This CDR3 spans 15 amino acids. V lost 2 bases to trimming and J lost 2 bases, with 11 bases between them. From germline, CDR1 is SGHDT and CDR2 YYEEEE. In DNA, the CDR3 is TGTGCCAGCAGCTTCATCAATCAGGCCTACAATGAGCAGTTCTTC. Amino acids: CASSFINQAYNEQFF.

This clone was detected only once. The rearrangement joins TRBV2 to TRBJ2-5; 7 bases fit TRBD1. CDR3 length: 15 residues. J lost 6 bases, V lost 6 bases, and 13 bases had no gene match. The germline CDR1 and CDR2 sequences are SNHLY and FYNNEI. CDR3: CASSGEQGFRQTQYF. CDR3 nucleotides: TGTGCCAGCAGCGGTGAACAGGGGTTTCGGCAGACCCAGTACTTC.

This sequence joins TRBV6-5 and TRBJ2-5; 11 bases match TRBD1. The CDR3 has 15 amino acids. Germline V CDR1 and CDR2: MNHEY, SVGAGI. Losses at the gene ends were 6 bases for V and 1 base for J; bases not matched to a gene: 4. In nucleotides, the CDR3 is TGTGCCAGCAGGTCGGGACAGGGGGTCCAAGAGACCCAGTACTTC. Translated: CASRSGQGVQETQYF.

The rearrangement links TRBV7-2 to TRBJ2-3, with a tentative D call TRBD1 (6 bases). V was clipped by 8 bases and J by 1 base, with 10 bases between them. In germline, CDR1 is SGHTA, CDR2 FQGNSA. CDR3 size: 13 residues. CDR3 loop: CASGAGGTDTQYF. The CDR3 nucleotides read TGTGCCAGCGGAGCAGGGGGCACAGATACGCAGTATTTT. Using reference TRBV7-2 and TRBJ2-3 for the parts outside the CDR3, the full variable domain is GAGVSQSPSNKVTEKGKDVELRCDPISGHTALYWYRQSLGQGLEFLIYFQGNSAPDKSGLPSDRFSAERTGGSVSTLTIQRTQQEDSAVYLCASGAGGTDTQYFGPGTRLTVL.

In DNA form, the CDR3 reads TGTGCCAGCAGTCCCCCCAGGGGGTATAGCAATCAGCCCCAGCATTTT. It yields the protein CASSPPRGYSNQPQHF. The chain has TRBV28 and TRBJ1-5; 7 positions match TRBD1. This CDR3 has 16 residues. The J segment lost 0 bases and the V segment lost 5 bases, leaving 7 bases of the junction unmatched. CDR1 and CDR2 (germline): MDHEN, SYDVKM. Filled out from reference TRBV28 and TRBJ1-5, the complete variable domain reads DVKVTQSSRYLVKRTGEKVFLECVQDMDHENMFWYRQDPGLGLRLIYFSYDVKMKEKGDIPEGYSVSREKKERFSLILESASTNQTSMYLCASSPPRGYSNQPQHFGDGTRLSIL.

The CDR3 DNA follows: TGCGCCAGCAGCTTGTGGGGGACTAACACTGAAGCTTTCTTT. It is translated as CASSLWGTNTEAFF. The J gene is TRBJ1-1, the V gene TRBV5-1; possible D gene TRBD1, 5 bases. CDR1 SGHRS and CDR2 YFSETQ come from the germline V gene. V gave up 1 base and J gave up 2 bases, with 9 bases separating them. The CDR3 totals 14 residues.

The chain joins TRBV5-6 to TRBJ1-5; 10 bases line up with TRBD1. Germline CDR1 reads SGHDT; CDR2 reads YYEEEE. The junction had 4 bases not matched to a gene; V was cut back by 3 bases and J by 4 bases. The CDR3 spans 15 residues. The CDR3 region is CASSSGTGVNQPQHF. Here the CDR3 DNA reads TGTGCCAGCAGCTCCGGGACAGGGGTTAATCAGCCCCAGCATTTT.

The V and J genes are TRBV11-2 and TRBJ2-1, with 9 bases aligning to TRBD2. From germline, CDR1 is SGHAT and CDR2 FQNNGV. V lost 3 bases, J lost 9 bases, and 9 bases stayed unmatched. The CDR3 length is 15 residues. The CDR3 bases are TGTGCCAGCAGCTTGTGGAGACTAGCGGAACGTGAGCAGTTCTTC. Protein product: CASSLWRLAEREQFF.

The chain carries TRBV13 and TRBJ2-7, with a possible D match to TRBD2 (5 bases). The V gene's germline CDR1 is PRHDT and CDR2 FYEKMQ (reference sequence). CDR3 size: 13 residues. The V end was cut by 5 bases, the J end by 3 bases, with 11 bases between. In DNA, the CDR3 is TGTGCCAGCAGCCCGACGGGGATCTACGAGCAGTACTTC. It codes for CASSPTGIYEQYF.

V usage is TRBV5-4 and J usage is TRBJ2-1; 8 nucleotides agree with TRBD2. V dropped 4 bases and J dropped 0; count of bases not matched to a gene: 6. CDR1 is SGHNT, CDR2 YYREEE, per germline (reference sequence). CDR3 size: 16 residues. The DNA for the CDR3 is TGTGCCAGCAGCCTCGCGGGGGGCCGCTCCTACAATGAGCAGTTCTTC. It yields the protein CASSLAGGRSYNEQFF.

This chain links TRBV5-4 with TRBJ2-7, with 8 nucleotides matching TRBD1. The length of the CDR3 is 15 residues. V was clipped by 4 bases and J by 6 bases; unmatched bases: 12. CDR1 SGHNT and CDR2 YYREEE come from the germline V gene (reference sequence). CDR3 DNA sequence: TGTGCCAGCAGCGGGCCCGGACAGGGTCGGCGCGAGCAGTACTTC. Protein: CASSGPGQGRREQYF.

This clone was seen just once. The chain is built from TRBV4-3 and TRBJ1-1; D not certain. Germline V CDR1 and CDR2: LGHNA, YSLEER. This CDR3 comprises 15 residues. V lost 1 base and J lost 0, with 9 bases in between. The CDR3 here is CASSQGRIMNTEAFF. The CDR3 DNA reads TGCGCCAGCAGCCAAGGCAGGATTATGAACACTGAAGCTTTCTTT.

This clone was observed a few times. This chain links TRBV19 with TRBJ1-3; D ambiguous. The ends were cut back, 3 bases at V and 1 base at J, with 7 bases in the middle. CDR1 LNHDA and CDR2 SQIVND come from the germline V gene (reference sequence). The CDR3 is 14 amino acids. The CDR3 is CASSIRRSGNTIYF. The CDR3 DNA sequence: TGTGCCAGTAGTATCCGGAGATCTGGAAACACCATATATTTT. Based on the CDR3 plus reference TRBV19 and TRBJ1-3, the full variable domain is DGGITQSPKYLFRKEGQNVTLSCEQNLNHDAMYWYRQDPGQGLRLIYYSQIVNDFQKGDIAEGYSVSREKKESFPLTVTSAQKNPTAFYLCASSIRRSGNTIYFGEGSWLTVV.

The V gene is TRBV6-5, the J gene TRBJ2-3; 7 bases map to TRBD1. Germline V lookup: CDR1 MNHEY, CDR2 SVGAGI. This CDR3 has 14 amino acids. V gave up 7 bases and J gave up 0 bases; unmatched junction bases: 4. Here the CDR3 DNA reads TGTGCCAGCAAGGGGGCTGCTAGCACAGATACGCAGTATTTT. Its protein product is CASKGAASTDTQYF.

The chain has TRBV15 and TRBJ1-5; 12 nucleotides line up with TRBD1. Unmatched junction bases numbered 10, after V lost 6 bases and J lost 7 bases. Germline CDR1 LNHNV, CDR2 YYDKDF (reference sequence). CDR3 size: 16 residues. This chain's CDR3 is CATRPGTGGAGQPQHF. For the CDR3, the DNA is TGTGCCACCAGGCCCGGGACAGGGGGCGCAGGGCAGCCCCAGCATTTT.

The chain combines TRBV5-8 with TRBJ2-2, with 11 bases aligning to TRBD2. The V and J ends lost 4 bases and 2 bases, in that order; junction bases with no gene match: 4. The CDR3 has 16 amino acids. Germline CDR1 is SGHTS and CDR2 is YDEGEE. The CDR3, as DNA: TGTGCCAGCAGCCATAGCGGGGGGGCCAACACCGGGGAGCTGTTTTTT. It yields the protein CASSHSGGANTGELFF.

V and J are TRBV4-2 and TRBJ1-1; no clear D. The CDR3 runs to 15 residues. Germline V gene sequence: CDR1 LGHNA, CDR2 YNFKEQ. The V end was cut by 1 base, the J end by 3 bases, with 12 bases between. CDR3 sequence reads: CASSQGLMGDTEAFF. In nucleotides, the CDR3 is TGTGCCAGCAGCCAAGGCTTAATGGGAGACACTGAAGCTTTCTTT.

Notes on this clone: Germline is not matched at one junction end, which may reflect a read error. The J gene is TRBJ2-3, the V gene TRBV18; TRBD1 might be the D (5 bases). Germline loops: CDR1 KGHSH, CDR2 LQKENI. CDR3 size: 15 residues. The CDR3 sequence: CASSPPDLHPGPLLF. CDR3 in DNA: TGTGCCAGCTCACCACCGGACCTTCATCCAGGGCCCTTGCTCTTT.

This clone has a single count. The chain couples TRBV28 to TRBJ1-6, with 7 positions matching TRBD1. Losses at the gene ends were 10 bases for V and 10 bases for J; bases not matched to a gene: 7. The CDR3 loop spans 12 amino acids. Looked up from germline, CDR1 is MDHEN and CDR2 is SYDVKM. This chain's CDR3 is CATFPQGSPLHF. The CDR3 DNA is TGTGCCACCTTTCCACAGGGGTCACCCCTCCACTTT.

The chain is built from TRBV28 and TRBJ1-5; D possibly corresponds to TRBD1 (6 bases). Deletions cut 6 bases from V and 0 bases from J, with 9 bases between. Germline CDR1 and CDR2: MDHEN and SYDVKM. The CDR3 extends over 14 amino acids. CDR3 protein: CASSGDISNQPQHF. CDR3 coding DNA: TGTGCCAGCAGCGGGGACATTAGCAATCAGCCCCAGCATTTT.

This rearrangement joins TRBV5-1 to TRBJ2-7; 11 nucleotides agree with TRBD2. Germline V gene data show CDR1 as SGHRS and CDR2 as YFSETQ. J was trimmed by 4 bases and V by 5 bases; bases with no gene match: 5. The length of the CDR3 is 14 residues. The CDR3 DNA reads as TGCGCCAGCAGTCCCGGGACTAGCGGATACGAGCAGTACTTC. Its translation: CASSPGTSGYEQYF.

The rearrangement joins TRBV7-2 to TRBJ2-7; 8 bases agree with TRBD2. J gave up 7 bases and V 6 bases, and 5 bases lay outside the gene matches. The CDR3 covers 12 residues. Per the germline V gene, CDR1 is SGHTA and CDR2 is FQGNSA. CDR3 loop: CASRAPGGEQYF. CDR3 bases: TGTGCCAGCAGGGCTCCGGGGGGGGAGCAGTACTTC.

The chain couples TRBV27 to TRBJ1-2; the D is unclear. The V and J ends lost 5 bases and 3 bases respectively, with 10 bases between them. The length of the CDR3 is 13 residues. Germline values: CDR1 MNHEY, CDR2 SMNVEV (reference sequence). The CDR3 is CASSPSLYYGYTF. CDR3 in DNA: TGTGCCAGCAGTCCCTCCCTGTACTATGGCTACACCTTC.

The chain carries TRBV5-1 and TRBJ2-5, with 7 bases aligning to TRBD2. Germline V gene lookup returns CDR1 SGHRS and CDR2 YFSETQ. V lost 0 bases to trimming and J lost 5 bases; unmatched junction nucleotides: 4. The CDR3 length is 14 residues. CDR3: CASSLVGEGETQYF. The CDR3 nucleotides are TGCGCCAGCAGCTTGGTAGGGGAGGGGGAGACCCAGTACTTC.

J is TRBJ2-1 and V is TRBV7-3; D is uncertain. Germline-derived CDR1 and CDR2 are SGHTA and FQGTGA. V was cut by 3 bases and J by 0 bases, with 9 bases left in between. The CDR3 is made up of 15 amino acids. The CDR3 loop is CASSFATASYNEQFF. The CDR3 DNA follows: TGTGCCAGCAGCTTCGCAACAGCCTCCTACAATGAGCAGTTCTTC.

The chain recombines TRBV5-6 with TRBJ1-1; the D gene is possibly TRBD1 (6 bases). V shed 0 bases and J shed 3 bases, with 18 bases lying between them. The CDR3 contains 17 residues. Germline CDR1 and CDR2: SGHDT and YYEEEE. The CDR3 reads CASSLERWAGADTEAFF. CDR3 in DNA: TGTGCCAGCAGCTTGGAGAGGTGGGCAGGGGCGGACACTGAAGCTTTCTTT.

J is TRBJ1-4 and V is TRBV6-1; 9 nucleotides match TRBD1. The CDR3 is 15 amino acids. Germline V gene sequence: CDR1 MNHNS, CDR2 SASEGT. With V trimmed by 6 bases and J by 8 bases, 10 bases remained unmatched. CDR3 amino acids: CASSVTLTGGEKLFF. The CDR3, as DNA: TGTGCCAGCAGCGTAACATTGACAGGGGGGGAAAAACTGTTTTTT.

The rearrangement links TRBV7-9 to TRBJ1-3, with D perhaps TRBD1 (6 bases). Germline CDR1 SEHNR, CDR2 FQNEAQ (reference sequence). V was pared by 5 bases and J by 1 base, with 15 bases between. The CDR3 totals 16 residues. CDR3 sequence (DNA): TGTGCCAGCAGCGCCCGGGGGGCTCAATCTGGAAACACCATATATTTT. Its protein product is CASSARGAQSGNTIYF.